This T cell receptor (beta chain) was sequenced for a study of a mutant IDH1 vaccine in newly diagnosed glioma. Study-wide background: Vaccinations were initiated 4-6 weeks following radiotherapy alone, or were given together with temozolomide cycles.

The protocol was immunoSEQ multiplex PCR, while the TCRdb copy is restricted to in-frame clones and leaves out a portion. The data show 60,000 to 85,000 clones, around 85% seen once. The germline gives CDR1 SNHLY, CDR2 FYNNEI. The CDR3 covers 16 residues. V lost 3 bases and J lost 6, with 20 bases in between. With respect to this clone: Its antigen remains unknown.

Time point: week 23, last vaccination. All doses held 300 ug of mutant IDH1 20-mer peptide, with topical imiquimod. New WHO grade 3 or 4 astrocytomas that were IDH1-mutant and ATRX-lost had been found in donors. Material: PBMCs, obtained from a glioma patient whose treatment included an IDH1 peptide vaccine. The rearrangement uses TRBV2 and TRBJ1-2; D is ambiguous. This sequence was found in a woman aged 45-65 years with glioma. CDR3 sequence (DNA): TGTGCCAGCAGTGATCCCCGGGAAACACCCAGGAATGGCTACACCTTC. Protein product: CASSDPRETPRNGYTF.